Shown below are 18 T cell receptor beta chains from a single sample sequenced in a study of vaccination effects on CD4 cells after COVID-19. Their antigens are not known. Isolation of CD4+ T cells took place after about 10 days of culture. Participants got two doses of BNT162b2 or mRNA-1273 vaccine. Assay: immunoSEQ multiplex PCR; the TCRdb copy retains only in-frame clones and omits some. The table shows 47,000 or so clones, with roughly 70% occurring only once. Material: CD4+ T cells from PBMCs cultured without peptide, obtained after COVID-19 vaccination. Every receptor here comes from a human donor who received a COVID-19 vaccine.

The rearrangement links TRBV9 to TRBJ1-3; D is uncertain. CDR3 length: 13 residues. Looked up from germline, CDR1 is SGDLS and CDR2 is YYNGEE. Trimming pared 2 bases from V and 6 bases from J, leaving 9 bases between. DNA of the CDR3: TGTGCCAGCAGCGTTGGTCGCACAAACACCATATATTTT. Amino acid sequence: CASSVGRTNTIYF.

This chain joins TRBV11-3 and TRBJ2-1; 14 bases map to TRBD2. This CDR3 spans 15 amino acids. The junction had 6 bases not matched to a gene; V was cut back by 5 bases and J by 9 bases. Germline V gene sequence: CDR1 SGHNT, CDR2 YENEEA. The CDR3 region is CASSQGLAGVGEQFF. The CDR3 DNA reads as TGTGCCAGCAGCCAGGGACTAGCGGGAGTTGGTGAGCAGTTCTTC.

This chain connects TRBV4-1 to TRBJ2-7; D is unresolved. Trimming took off 3 bases at V and 3 bases at J, with 15 bases between the two ends. Per germline, CDR1 MGHRA and CDR2 YSYEKL. The CDR3 has 15 amino acids. The CDR3 DNA reads TGCGCCAGCAGCCAGGAGACAACCTACCTCTACGAGCAGTACTTC. Protein: CASSQETTYLYEQYF.

The chain carries TRBV6-5 and TRBJ1-1; 9 bases are a match to TRBD1. The CDR3 loop spans 16 amino acids. The V and J ends lost 4 bases and 6 bases, in that order; junction bases with no gene match: 12. In germline, CDR1 is MNHEY, CDR2 SVGAGI. The CDR3 protein is CASSSGVQGANPEAFF. CDR3 in DNA: TGTGCCAGCAGTTCCGGGGTACAGGGGGCAAACCCTGAAGCTTTCTTT.

This clone was detected only once. This chain uses TRBV5-6 with TRBJ2-3; 9 nucleotides match TRBD2. CDR3 length: 14 residues. V trimming: 3 bases; J trimming: 7 bases; junction bases outside the gene matches: 6. The V gene's germline CDR1 is SGHDT and CDR2 YYEEEE. Here the CDR3 reads CASSSGRGGNTQYF. The DNA of the CDR3 is TGTGCCAGCAGCTCGGGGCGGGGGGGTAATACGCAGTATTTT. The full variable domain, its missing parts supplied by reference TRBV5-6 and TRBJ2-3, is DAGVTQSPTHLIKTRGQQVTLRCSPKSGHDTVSWYQQALGQGPQFIFQYYEEEERQRGNFPDRFSGHQFPNYSSELNVNALLLGDSALYLCASSSGRGGNTQYFGPGTRLTVL.

The chain has TRBV5-6 and TRBJ2-7, with TRBD2 matching 10 bases. The junction had 7 bases not matched to a gene; V was cut back by 0 bases and J by 7 bases. CDR1 and CDR2 from the germline V gene are SGHDT and YYEEEE. This CDR3 contains 15 residues. The CDR3 sequence is CASSLVLAGVDEQYF. CDR3 sequence (DNA): TGTGCCAGCAGCTTGGTGCTAGCGGGAGTAGATGAGCAGTACTTC.

V is TRBV5-1 and J is TRBJ1-2, with 7 positions matching TRBD1. After removal of 0 bases from V and 3 bases from J, the junction contained 5 bases not matched to a gene. The CDR3 runs 15 residues. Germline V gene data show CDR1 as SGHRS and CDR2 as YFSETQ. The CDR3, as DNA: TGCGCCAGCAGCTTGGGGAGGGGGCGCGACTATGGCTACACCTTC. Translation gives CASSLGRGRDYGYTF.

The V gene is TRBV27, the J gene TRBJ1-1; TRBD1 matches 10 bases. Germline V gene lookup returns CDR1 MNHEY and CDR2 SMNVEV (reference sequence). The CDR3 has 17 amino acids. Losses at the gene ends were 2 bases for V and 0 bases for J; bases not matched to a gene: 6. The CDR3 nucleotides are TGTGCCAGCAGTTTAGGCCCCGACAGGGGGCTGAACACTGAAGCTTTCTTT. It specifies CASSLGPDRGLNTEAFF.

The rearrangement joins TRBV5-1 to TRBJ2-7, with 8 nucleotides matching TRBD1. CDR1 SGHRS and CDR2 YFSETQ come from the germline V gene. V gave up 4 bases and J gave up 6 bases; unmatched junction bases: 9. CDR3 size: 14 residues. CDR3 in amino acids: CASSLNRGAGEQYF. CDR3 DNA sequence: TGCGCCAGCAGCCTCAACAGGGGGGCCGGCGAGCAGTACTTC.

The chain uses TRBV5-1 and TRBJ2-5; possibly TRBD1 for D (5 bases). V was trimmed by 0 bases and J by 5 bases, leaving 14 bases between them. The CDR3 contains 15 residues. In germline, CDR1 is SGHRS, CDR2 YFSETQ. The CDR3 coding sequence is TGCGCCAGCAGCTTGGGGGCAGGGATGAGGGAGACCCAGTACTTC. It yields the protein CASSLGAGMRETQYF.

This chain connects TRBV18 to TRBJ1-2; D might be TRBD1 (6 bases). The CDR3 spans 13 residues. The V gene lost 1 base and the J gene lost 6 bases, with 9 bases spanning the gap. The germline CDR1 and CDR2 sequences are KGHSH and LQKENI. CDR3 DNA sequence: TGTGCCAGCTCACCACGGGCAGGGGATGGCTACACCTTC. Translation gives CASSPRAGDGYTF.

This sequence joins TRBV5-1 and TRBJ1-2; 7 bases align to TRBD1. The CDR3 spans 16 residues. V shed 3 bases, J shed 0 bases, and the junction held 8 bases outside the gene matches. From germline, CDR1 is SGHRS and CDR2 YFSETQ. The CDR3 loop reads CASSSTPGTANYGYTF. The DNA of the CDR3 is TGCGCCAGCAGCTCCACTCCCGGGACAGCTAACTATGGCTACACCTTC.

This clone has only a few counts. This chain uses TRBV2 with TRBJ1-2, with a possible D match to TRBD1 (5 bases). Germline CDR1 SNHLY, CDR2 FYNNEI. The CDR3 length is 13 residues. V was clipped by 2 bases and J by 2 bases, with 6 bases between them. CDR3: CASSEQGNYGYTF. The CDR3 nucleotides are TGTGCCAGCAGTGAACAGGGAAACTATGGCTACACCTTC.

V and J are TRBV6-5 and TRBJ1-1, with 7 bases lining up with TRBD1. CDR3 length equals 14 residues. Germline lookup yields CDR1 MNHEY and CDR2 SVGAGI. V shed 6 bases, J shed 1 base, and the junction held 5 bases outside the gene matches. The CDR3: CASRSDRRNTEAFF. Here the CDR3 DNA reads TGTGCCAGCAGGTCGGACAGGAGGAACACTGAAGCTTTCTTT.

The rearrangement joins TRBV15 to TRBJ1-3, with D unresolved. This CDR3 comprises 15 residues. Trimming left V 8 bases short and J 0 bases short, with 14 bases between. In germline, CDR1 is LNHNV, CDR2 YYDKDF (reference sequence). The CDR3 DNA sequence: TGTGCCACCGCGTTAGGGCAGTACTCTGGAAACACCATATATTTT. Amino acids: CATALGQYSGNTIYF.

J is TRBJ2-1 and V is TRBV5-1; 11 bases map to TRBD1. Germline CDR1 SGHRS, CDR2 YFSETQ. CDR3 size: 17 residues. The trim removed 4 bases at V and 10 bases at J, leaving 16 bases unmatched. CDR3 amino acids: CASSPGTGTGGSWEQFF. Written as DNA, the CDR3 is TGCGCCAGCAGCCCGGGAACCGGGACAGGGGGTTCTTGGGAGCAGTTCTTC.

This chain links TRBV12-5 with TRBJ1-5, with 8 bases matching TRBD1. Germline V gene lookup returns CDR1 LGHNT and CDR2 FRNRAP. Germline trimming cut 3 bases from V and 3 bases from J; bases unmatched to any gene: 10. This CDR3 contains 17 residues. CDR3 residues: CASGFSWTGQANQPQHF. The CDR3 coding sequence is TGTGCTAGTGGTTTTTCTTGGACAGGGCAGGCCAATCAGCCCCAGCATTTT.

The chain couples TRBV18 to TRBJ2-3, with D possibly TRBD1 on 6 matching bases. Trimming pared 0 bases from V and 4 bases from J, leaving 11 bases between. Germline assignment: CDR1 KGHSH and CDR2 LQKENI. This CDR3 has 15 residues. The CDR3 DNA is TGTGCCAGCTCACCACCTTCCAGGGGCGCAGATACGCAGTATTTT. It encodes CASSPPSRGADTQYF.